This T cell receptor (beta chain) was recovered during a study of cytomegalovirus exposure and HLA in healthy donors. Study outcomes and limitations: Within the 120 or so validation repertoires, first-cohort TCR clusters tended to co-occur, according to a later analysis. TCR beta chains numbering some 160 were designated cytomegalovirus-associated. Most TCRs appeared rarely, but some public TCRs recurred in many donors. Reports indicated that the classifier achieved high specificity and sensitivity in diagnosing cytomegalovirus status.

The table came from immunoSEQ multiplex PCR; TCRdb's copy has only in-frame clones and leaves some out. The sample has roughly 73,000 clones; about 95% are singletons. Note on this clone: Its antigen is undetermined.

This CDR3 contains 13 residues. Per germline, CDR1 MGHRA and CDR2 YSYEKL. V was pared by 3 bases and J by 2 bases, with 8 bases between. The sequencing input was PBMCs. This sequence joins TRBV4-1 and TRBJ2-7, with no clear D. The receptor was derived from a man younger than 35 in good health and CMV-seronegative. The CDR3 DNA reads TGCGCCAGCAGCCACGGGTCCGCCTACGAGCAGTACTTC. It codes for CASSHGSAYEQYF.